What follows are 32 T cell receptor beta chains derived from one specimen sequenced in a study of blood T cell repertoires in COVID-19. Clones were sequenced by immunoSEQ multiplex PCR, and TCRdb holds only the in-frame ones, with some missing. This table has around 75,000 clones, around 87% appearing once. The specimen was peripheral blood. These receptors came from a man in his sixties or seventies with active COVID-19.

This chain links TRBV10-2 with TRBJ1-5; 8 bases are shared with TRBD1. Losses at the gene ends were 6 bases for V and 6 bases for J; bases not matched to a gene: 7. CDR1 is WSHSY and CDR2 is SAAADI in the germline V gene. The CDR3 extends over 14 amino acids. DNA of the CDR3: TGCGCCAGCAGCCCCACAGGGGGGGGTCAGCCCCAGCATTTT. It encodes CASSPTGGGQPQHF.

V gene TRBV4-2 combines with J gene TRBJ2-3, with 7 nucleotides matching TRBD1. Losses at the gene ends were 0 bases for V and 2 bases for J; bases not matched to a gene: 2. The CDR3 has 15 amino acids. The germline CDR1 and CDR2 sequences are LGHNA and YNFKEQ. The CDR3 region has the DNA TGTGCCAGCAGCCAAGAGAGGGGGCTCACAGATACGCAGTATTTT. Translating it yields CASSQERGLTDTQYF.

The chain carries TRBV7-2 and TRBJ1-5; 9 positions match TRBD1. The germline V gene has CDR1 SGHTA and CDR2 FQGNSA. V shed 1 base, J shed 11 bases, and the junction held 9 bases outside the gene matches. The CDR3 sequence is 15 residues long. CDR3 coding DNA: TGTGCCAGCAGCTTAGTTCCGGGACAGGGCTGGGCCCAGCATTTT. Translating it yields CASSLVPGQGWAQHF. Full variable domain (missing parts from reference TRBV7-2 and TRBJ1-5): GAGVSQSPSNKVTEKGKDVELRCDPISGHTALYWYRQSLGQGLEFLIYFQGNSAPDKSGLPSDRFSAERTGGSVSTLTIQRTQQEDSAVYLCASSLVPGQGWAQHFGDGTRLSIL.

This chain connects TRBV19 to TRBJ2-5; the match to TRBD1 covers 7 bases. The germline gives CDR1 LNHDA, CDR2 SQIVND (reference sequence). The V and J ends lost 6 bases and 1 base, in that order; junction bases with no gene match: 8. The CDR3 has 15 residues. The CDR3 nucleotides read TGTGCCAGTAGGGGGACAGCCCGTATCCAAGAGACCCAGTACTTC. Residues: CASRGTARIQETQYF.

The chain recombines TRBV5-5 with TRBJ2-3; the match to TRBD2 covers 14 bases. The length of the CDR3 is 17 residues. From germline, CDR1 is SGHKS and CDR2 YYEKEE (reference sequence). J gave up 4 bases and V 4 bases, and 8 bases lay outside the gene matches. CDR3 in amino acids: CASSPGLAGVRADTQYF. As DNA, the CDR3 is TGTGCCAGCAGCCCGGGACTAGCGGGAGTTCGGGCAGATACGCAGTATTTT.

Worth noting for this clone: The same CDR3 is also encoded by other DNA sequences in this sample. The chain links TRBV18 to TRBJ1-2; tentatively, D is TRBD1 (5 bases). The V gene lost 3 bases and the J gene lost 4 bases, with 9 bases spanning the gap. The CDR3 covers 13 residues. The germline V gene encodes CDR1 KGHSH and CDR2 LQKENI. Here the CDR3 DNA reads TGTGCCAGCTCACCGGGGCAGACCTATGGCTACACCTTC. This gives the protein CASSPGQTYGYTF.

This chain links TRBV5-1 with TRBJ2-7; the match to TRBD2 covers 11 bases. CDR1 is SGHRS and CDR2 is YFSETQ in the germline V gene. V was clipped by 1 base and J by 3 bases; unmatched bases: 15. This CDR3 comprises 19 residues. The DNA for the CDR3 is TGCGCCAGCAGCTTGCCCCCAAATTCTAGCGGGAGGCCTCACTACGAGCAGTACTTC. Amino acid sequence: CASSLPPNSSGRPHYEQYF.

The chain carries TRBV29-1 and TRBJ2-5; D possibly corresponds to TRBD2 (6 bases). The CDR3 is 12 amino acids. Germline values: CDR1 SQVTM, CDR2 ANQGSEA. Trimming left V 6 bases short and J 5 bases short, with 13 bases between. Here the CDR3 reads CSVAGRWETQYF. As DNA, the CDR3 is TGCAGCGTGGCGGGGCGGTGGGAGACCCAGTACTTC.

The V gene is TRBV27, the J gene TRBJ2-3; 8 bases align to TRBD2. The V gene's germline CDR1 is MNHEY and CDR2 SMNVEV (reference sequence). The CDR3 loop spans 13 amino acids. Trimming cost V 8 bases and J 11 bases; bases outside gene matches: 12. Written as DNA, the CDR3 is TGTGCCAGCCACACCGGGGGGGTCGGGGTGCAGTATTTT. As protein: CASHTGGVGVQYF.

This clone is a singleton in its sample. V is TRBV3-1 (or the pseudogene TRBV3-2) and J is TRBJ2-2, with TRBD1 identical over 8 bases. Germline loops: CDR1 LGHDT, CDR2 YNNKEL (reference sequence). J was trimmed by 5 bases and V by 1 base; bases with no gene match: 6. The CDR3 runs to 16 residues. CDR3 sequence (DNA): TGTGCCAGCAGCCAAGGGGGGACAGGACCTACCGGGGAGCTGTTTTTT. It is translated as CASSQGGTGPTGELFF.

This chain links TRBV2 with TRBJ2-4, with 8 bases identical to TRBD2. The CDR3 consists of 13 residues. V was clipped by 7 bases and J by 8 bases; unmatched bases: 7. Germline values: CDR1 SNHLY, CDR2 FYNNEI. This CDR3 reads CASTGGGRDIQYF. DNA for the CDR3: TGTGCCAGCACCGGGGGGGGGCGAGACATTCAGTACTTC.

The chain employs TRBV5-6 and TRBJ1-6; TRBD1 matches at 9 bases. This CDR3 is 17 amino acids long. After removal of 4 bases from V and 0 bases from J, the junction contained 5 bases not matched to a gene. From germline, CDR1 is SGHDT and CDR2 YYEEEE. CDR3 bases: TGTGCCAGCAGCCCGGGGACAGGGAGCTCCTATAATTCACCCCTCCACTTT. It codes for CASSPGTGSSYNSPLHF.

This chain connects TRBV6-5 to TRBJ2-1, with TRBD2 matching 10 bases. Trimming removed 6 bases from V and 2 bases from J; junction bases left unmatched: 4. The CDR3 loop spans 15 amino acids. In germline, CDR1 is MNHEY, CDR2 SVGAGI. CDR3 residues: CASSTAGGAYNEQFF. DNA for the CDR3: TGTGCCAGCAGCACAGCGGGAGGGGCCTACAATGAGCAGTTCTTC.

V and J are TRBV19 and TRBJ2-7; the match to TRBD1 covers 8 bases. The ends lost 6 bases at V and 3 bases at J; junction bases unmatched: 10. CDR3 length equals 15 residues. Germline CDR1 and CDR2: LNHDA and SQIVND (reference sequence). The CDR3 region is CASSPLRTGFYEQYF. The CDR3 bases are TGTGCCAGTAGCCCGCTCAGGACAGGGTTCTACGAGCAGTACTTC.

A single count supports this clone. The J gene is TRBJ1-2, the V gene TRBV6-4; 8 positions match TRBD1. CDR1 and CDR2 from the germline V gene are MRHNA and SNTAGT. CDR3 length equals 13 residues. Unmatched junction bases numbered 5, after V lost 6 bases and J lost 5 bases. In DNA form, the CDR3 reads TGTGCCAGCAGGCCAGGGGGCACTTATGGCTACACCTTC. Translating gives CASRPGGTYGYTF.

The V and J genes are TRBV29-1 and TRBJ1-5, with 8 bases fitting TRBD1. This CDR3 has 14 residues. Germline CDR1 SQVTM, CDR2 ANQGSEA. V was clipped by 4 bases and J by 7 bases; unmatched bases: 9. CDR3 nucleotides: TGCAGCGTTGGCGGTGGACAGGGAAACCAGCCCCAGCATTTT. Translated, it gives CSVGGGQGNQPQHF. Full variable domain (remainder filled in from reference TRBV29-1 and TRBJ1-5): SAVISQKPSRDICQRGTSLTIQCQVDSQVTMMFWYRQQPGQSLTLIATANQGSEATYESGFVIDKFPISRPNLTFSTLTVSNMSPEDSSIYLCSVGGGQGNQPQHFGDGTRLSIL.

This sequence joins TRBV19 and TRBJ2-2, with D perhaps matching TRBD2 (5 bases). The germline V gene has CDR1 LNHDA and CDR2 SQIVND (reference sequence). This CDR3 has 15 residues. V gave up 6 bases and J gave up 6 bases, with 17 bases separating them. The CDR3 region has the DNA TGTGCCAGTAGCACGCTTGGACCAGCGGCCGGGGAGCTGTTTTTT. Its protein is CASSTLGPAAGELFF.

The chain couples TRBV4-2 to TRBJ2-1; 8 positions agree with TRBD2. With V trimmed by 0 bases and J by 0 bases, 7 bases remained unmatched. The V gene's germline CDR1 is LGHNA and CDR2 YNFKEQ. The CDR3 covers 18 residues. CDR3 amino acids: CASSQDPTSASSYNEQFF. CDR3 DNA sequence: TGTGCCAGCAGCCAAGACCCGACTAGCGCGAGCTCCTACAATGAGCAGTTCTTC.

The rearrangement uses TRBV2 and TRBJ1-1, with D unclear. Germline-derived CDR1 and CDR2 are SNHLY and FYNNEI. The CDR3 is 13 amino acids. The V and J ends lost 6 bases and 2 bases respectively, with 10 bases between them. The CDR3 here is CASSTTANTEAFF. Here the CDR3 DNA reads TGTGCCAGCAGCACCACAGCCAACACTGAAGCTTTCTTT.

The J gene is TRBJ2-1, the V gene TRBV2, with 9 bases fitting TRBD2. CDR1 and CDR2 (germline): SNHLY, FYNNEI. V lost 2 bases and J lost 15; bases outside the gene matches: 17. CDR3 size: 16 residues. CDR3 in amino acids: CASSERAASGTSRRFF. CDR3 nucleotide sequence: TGTGCCAGCAGTGAAAGGGCGGCTAGCGGGACCTCCAGGCGGTTCTTC.

The CDR3 protein is CASSQGPYEQYF. CDR3 nucleotide sequence: TGTGCCAGCAGCCAGGGCCCCTACGAGCAGTACTTC. The chain links TRBV7-9 to TRBJ2-7, with TRBD1 as a possible D gene (5 bases). The CDR3 totals 12 residues. V lost 5 bases and J lost 2, with 7 bases in between. Germline V gene sequence: CDR1 SEHNR, CDR2 FQNEAQ (reference sequence). The complete variable domain, with remaining parts taken from reference TRBV7-9 and TRBJ2-7, reads DTGVSQNPRHKITKRGQNVTFRCDPISEHNRLYWYRQTLGQGPEFLTYFQNEAQLEKSRLLSDRFSAERPKGSFSTLEIQRTEQGDSAMYLCASSQGPYEQYFGPGTRLTVT.

A few counts support this clone. The gene calls are TRBV5-1 and TRBJ2-7; TRBD1 is a possible D gene (5 bases). The CDR3 loop spans 15 amino acids. V was pared by 0 bases and J by 2 bases, with 12 bases between. Per germline, CDR1 SGHRS and CDR2 YFSETQ. CDR3 coding DNA: TGCGCCAGCAGCTTGGCCCAGGGTGGCCCCTACGAGCAGTACTTC. This sequence encodes CASSLAQGGPYEQYF.

This chain uses TRBV7-6 with TRBJ2-5, with TRBD2 as a possible D gene (7 bases). V was shortened by 3 bases and J by 5 bases, with 22 bases between the two germline ends. Germline V gene lookup returns CDR1 SGHVS and CDR2 FNYEAQ. This CDR3 comprises 17 residues. Written as DNA, the CDR3 is TGTGCCAGCAGCTTTGGGGGGGGCGGGAGCCCCCAGGAGACCCAGTACTTC. Protein sequence: CASSFGGGGSPQETQYF.

This clone appeared a few times. The CDR3 coding sequence is TGTGCCATCAGCCCCCGCCCCCCGGGGAGCTACGAGCAGTACTTC. Protein sequence: CAISPRPPGSYEQYF. This chain connects TRBV10-3 to TRBJ2-7, with D perhaps matching TRBD2 (5 bases). Germline lookup yields CDR1 ENHRY and CDR2 SYGVKD. CDR3 length: 15 amino acids. The V end was cut by 6 bases, the J end by 3 bases, with 18 bases between.

The chain joins TRBV19 to TRBJ2-3; perhaps TRBD2 as D (5 bases). Germline CDR1 reads LNHDA; CDR2 reads SQIVND (reference sequence). The CDR3 spans 14 residues. Deletions cut 3 bases from V and 6 bases from J, with 13 bases between. The CDR3 spells CASSMGAPGDTQYF. The CDR3 nucleotides are TGTGCCAGTAGTATGGGTGCACCGGGGGATACGCAGTATTTT.

The chain has TRBV28 and TRBJ1-4; perhaps TRBD1 as D (5 bases). The CDR3 is 15 amino acids. CDR1 is MDHEN, CDR2 SYDVKM, per germline. Trimming shortened V by 3 bases and J by 3 bases, and 11 bases separated the two germline ends. CDR3 coding DNA: TGTGCCAGCAGTTTGCCGGGGGGGGCTAATGAAAAACTGTTTTTT. Its protein is CASSLPGGANEKLFF.

The V and J genes are TRBV4-2 and TRBJ1-5; TRBD1 aligns across 8 bases. CDR1 is LGHNA, CDR2 YNFKEQ, per germline. The V and J ends lost 1 base and 4 bases, in that order; junction bases with no gene match: 9. The CDR3 sequence is 17 residues long. This CDR3 is CASSQGSDREGNQPQHF. CDR3 bases: TGTGCCAGCAGCCAAGGGTCGGACAGGGAGGGGAATCAGCCCCAGCATTTT.

This chain uses TRBV9 with TRBJ2-7; D unclear. The ends were cut back, 0 bases at V and 4 bases at J, with 8 bases in the middle. This CDR3 has 13 amino acids. CDR1 and CDR2 (germline): SGDLS, YYNGEE. The DNA of the CDR3 is TGTGCCAGCAGCGTAGTCCCGGGTTACGAGCAGTACTTC. It translates to CASSVVPGYEQYF.

The rearrangement joins TRBV24-1 to TRBJ2-7; maybe TRBD1 (6 bases). The germline V gene encodes CDR1 KGHDR and CDR2 SFDVKD. V was cut by 0 bases and J by 2 bases, with 16 bases left in between. The CDR3 runs to 17 residues. The CDR3 DNA reads as TGTGCCACCAGTGATTTGCAATACACCGGACAGCCCTACGAGCAGTACTTC. This translates into CATSDLQYTGQPYEQYF.

This clone has a handful of counts. The CDR3, as DNA: TGTGCCAGCAGCCCAAGGGCTAAACCGGGACACCCACAAGAGACCCAGTACTTC. Translating gives CASSPRAKPGHPQETQYF. The V gene is TRBV7-3, the J gene TRBJ2-5; a possible D gene is TRBD1 (6 bases). Trimming removed 5 bases from V and 2 bases from J, with 24 bases in between. CDR3 length equals 18 residues. The germline V gene has CDR1 SGHTA and CDR2 FQGTGA.

J is TRBJ1-1 and V is TRBV12-5; D is uncertain. V shed 6 bases and J shed 3 bases, with 8 bases lying between them. This CDR3 is 12 amino acids long. Germline-derived CDR1 and CDR2 are LGHNT and FRNRAP. As DNA, the CDR3 is TGTGCTAGTGGCCTCTCGGACACTGAAGCTTTCTTT. This sequence encodes CASGLSDTEAFF.

V usage is TRBV19 and J usage is TRBJ2-1, with D perhaps TRBD1 (6 bases). The V and J ends lost 5 bases and 7 bases respectively, with 9 bases between them. The germline V gene encodes CDR1 LNHDA and CDR2 SQIVND (reference sequence). The CDR3 has 12 residues. The DNA for the CDR3 is TGTGCCAGTAGTCCACAGGGTAATGAGCAGTTCTTC. The encoded protein is CASSPQGNEQFF.